The 10 T cell receptor beta chains in this list originate from one sample, sequenced in a study of T cell responses to AZD1222 COVID-19 vaccine. Here immunoSEQ multiplex PCR was the method, and the copy in TCRdb shows in-frame clones only, minus some. The sample consists of more than 85,000 clones, about 89% of them appearing once. The sequencing used peripheral blood, collected on day 0 of AZD1222 vaccination. The source is an adult in good health.

This clone came up once. The chain has TRBV4-1 and TRBJ2-1; D is unclear. Trimming shortened V by 1 base and J by 0 bases, and 10 bases separated the two germline ends. This CDR3 contains 16 residues. Germline CDR1 reads MGHRA; CDR2 reads YSYEKL. As DNA, the CDR3 is TGCGCCAGCAGCCAAGGGGATAAGTACTCCTACAATGAGCAGTTCTTC. This translates into CASSQGDKYSYNEQFF.

This chain uses TRBV28 with TRBJ2-7; 7 nucleotides match TRBD1. The CDR3 sequence is 15 residues long. Trimming took 6 bases from V and 1 from J; bases not matched to a gene: 9. Germline CDR1 is MDHEN and CDR2 is SYDVKM. The CDR3 spells CASRRYEGASYEQYF. As DNA, the CDR3 is TGTGCCAGCAGACGCTACGAGGGGGCTTCCTACGAGCAGTACTTC.

The V and J genes are TRBV7-9 and TRBJ2-7; D is perhaps TRBD1 or TRBD2 (5 bases each). Deletions cut 10 bases from V and 4 bases from J, with 23 bases between. CDR1 is SEHNR, CDR2 FQNEAQ, per germline (reference sequence). The CDR3 has 15 residues. In DNA form, the CDR3 reads TGTGCCACCGAACCTCCCCGGGGCTCGTTTTACGAGCAGTACTTC. Its translation is CATEPPRGSFYEQYF.

This sequence joins TRBV5-1 and TRBJ1-1; 7 nucleotides align to TRBD1. Germline values: CDR1 SGHRS, CDR2 YFSETQ. The CDR3 loop spans 14 amino acids. Losses at the gene ends were 1 base for V and 5 bases for J; bases not matched to a gene: 5. DNA for the CDR3: TGCGCCAGCAGCTTGTGGGACAGTGCGACTGAAGCTTTCTTT. The encoded protein is CASSLWDSATEAFF.

The CDR3 sequence: CASSVGGQGNTGELFF. The CDR3 DNA reads as TGTGCCAGCAGCGTGGGGGGACAGGGGAACACCGGGGAGCTGTTTTTT. The chain combines TRBV9 with TRBJ2-2; 9 nucleotides match TRBD1. This CDR3 region has 16 residues. Germline loops: CDR1 SGDLS, CDR2 YYNGEE. With V trimmed by 2 bases and J by 1 base, 3 bases remained unmatched.

The chain carries TRBV19 and TRBJ1-2, with 12 bases identical to TRBD1. Unmatched junction bases numbered 12, after V lost 9 bases and J lost 4 bases. Germline V CDR1 and CDR2: LNHDA, SQIVND (reference sequence). The CDR3 runs to 16 residues. The CDR3 DNA is TGTGCCAGCCACCATGCCGGGACAGGGGGCAGCTATGGCTACACCTTC. This gives the protein CASHHAGTGGSYGYTF.

J is TRBJ2-7 and V is TRBV5-1; D not resolved. Germline V gene data show CDR1 as SGHRS and CDR2 as YFSETQ. The CDR3 runs to 11 residues. Trimming cost V 2 bases and J 7 bases, with 7 bases left between them. As DNA, the CDR3 is TGCGCCAGCAGCTTAGCCCAGGAGCAGTACTTC. This translates into CASSLAQEQYF.

The chain has TRBV6-5 and TRBJ2-7; D possibly corresponds to TRBD2 (6 bases). CDR3 size: 13 residues. Germline assignment: CDR1 MNHEY and CDR2 SVGAGI. The V gene lost 2 bases and the J gene lost 5 bases, with 10 bases spanning the gap. CDR3 residues: CASSYGGTHEQYF. DNA for the CDR3: TGTGCCAGCAGTTACGGGGGGACCCACGAGCAGTACTTC.

This clone occurred a few times. Different DNA sequences within this sample yield the same CDR3. The chain uses TRBV27 and TRBJ1-5; 11 nucleotides agree with TRBD1. Germline loops: CDR1 MNHEY, CDR2 SMNVEV (reference sequence). CDR3 length equals 14 residues. The V and J ends lost 3 bases and 6 bases, in that order; junction bases with no gene match: 1. In DNA form, the CDR3 reads TGTGCCAGCAGTTTTGGGACAGGGGGTCAGCCCCAGCATTTT. Translation gives CASSFGTGGQPQHF.

The gene calls are TRBV7-2 and TRBJ2-7; D is ambiguous. The V and J ends lost 6 bases and 2 bases respectively, with 17 bases between them. This CDR3 comprises 15 residues. Germline values: CDR1 SGHTA, CDR2 FQGNSA. For the CDR3, the DNA is TGTGCCAGCAGTCGCGACACGAACCTACCCTACGAGCAGTACTTC. Its translation is CASSRDTNLPYEQYF.